The 8 T cell receptor beta chains reported below all come from one sample, sequenced in a study of T and B cells in COVID-19 patients. TRB rearrangements were amplified by multiplex PCR with BIOMED2 TRB-A/B primers. Each CDR3 protein is one row after TCRdb ran MiXCR on the multiplex PCR reads. Of around 5,200 distinct CDR3 sequences detected, about 30% appear once; the ten largest clones hold 5% to 7%. Each TRB amplification used roughly 220-550 ng of genomic DNA from blood. Sequences were obtained from blood. Every receptor here comes from a human donor with active COVID-19.

Worth noting for this clonotype: This may come from a read error, since a much larger clone is one base off. CDR3 sequence reads: CSSIPSGARETQYF. DNA of the CDR3: TGTTCCAGCATACCTAGCGGTGCTAGGGAGACCCAGTACTTC. The chain recombines TRBV12-3 or TRBV12-4 with TRBJ2-5; 7 bases are a match to TRBD2. The CDR3 loop spans 14 amino acids.

The CDR3 here is CASSQDPGQAKKLFF. The CDR3 DNA reads TGTGCCAGCAGCCAAGACCCGGGACAGGCCAAAAAACTGTTTTTT. V and J are TRBV4-2 and TRBJ1-4; 8 bases map to TRBD1. The V and J ends lost 0 bases and 9 bases, in that order; junction bases with no gene match: 6. This CDR3 comprises 15 residues. Germline V lookup: CDR1 LGHNA, CDR2 YNFKEQ.

The DNA for the CDR3 is TGCAGTGCTAGAGGTGCCACAGGGAAGAGCAGCTACACCTTC. Its translation is CSARGATGKSSYTF. V usage is TRBV20-1 and J usage is TRBJ1-2; weak D call: TRBD1 (6 bases). The CDR3 extends over 14 amino acids. From germline, CDR1 is DFQATT and CDR2 SNEGSKA (reference sequence). Trimming stripped 1 base from V and 9 bases from J, with 18 bases between.

The J gene is TRBJ2-1, the V gene TRBV15; possibly TRBD1 or TRBD2 for D (5 bases each). Looked up from germline, CDR1 is LNHNV and CDR2 is YYDKDF (reference sequence). The CDR3 extends over 16 amino acids. Trimming stripped 3 bases from V and 5 bases from J, with 17 bases between. DNA for the CDR3: TGTGCCACCAGCAGTCTGAGGGCAGGGAGCGACAATGAGCAGTTCTTC. It encodes CATSSLRAGSDNEQFF.

V gene TRBV5-5 combines with J gene TRBJ2-7, with TRBD2 matching over 8 bases. V shed 0 bases and J 6 bases; nucleotides not matched to a gene: 11. Germline V CDR1 and CDR2: SGHKS, YYEKEE (reference sequence). This CDR3 region has 16 residues. This CDR3 is CASSLGYNVRGGEQYF. In nucleotides, the CDR3 is TGTGCCAGCAGCTTGGGGTATAATGTTCGGGGGGGCGAGCAGTACTTC.

Relative to its sample, this clonotype is medium-sized (0.01 to 0.1%). The V call is TRBV7-2, the J call TRBJ2-7; no clear D gene. Germline lookup yields CDR1 SGHTA and CDR2 FQGNSA. There are 14 residues in the CDR3. Trimming took off 4 bases at V and 3 bases at J, with 13 bases between the two ends. The CDR3 spells CASSSGPARYEQYF. The CDR3 nucleotides are TGTGCCAGCAGCTCCGGCCCCGCCCGCTACGAGCAGTACTTC.

This clonotype is labeled medium-sized. The gene calls are TRBV19 and TRBJ1-2, with 7 bases identical to TRBD1. V lost 4 bases, J lost 4 bases, and 3 bases stayed unmatched. This CDR3 region has 13 residues. The germline CDR1 and CDR2 sequences are LNHDA and SQIVND (reference sequence). The CDR3 DNA reads as TGTGCCAGTAGTAGCCGGGACAGCTATGGCTACACCTTC. Translating it yields CASSSRDSYGYTF.

The chain links TRBV19 to TRBJ1-2; 7 bases are a match to TRBD1. V dropped 5 bases and J dropped 0; count of bases not matched to a gene: 9. The CDR3 has 16 amino acids. Germline V gene lookup returns CDR1 LNHDA and CDR2 SQIVND (reference sequence). The CDR3 DNA reads TGTGCCAGTAGTCCGGCAGGGGGGGATTCTAACTATGGCTACACCTTC. This translates into CASSPAGGDSNYGYTF.